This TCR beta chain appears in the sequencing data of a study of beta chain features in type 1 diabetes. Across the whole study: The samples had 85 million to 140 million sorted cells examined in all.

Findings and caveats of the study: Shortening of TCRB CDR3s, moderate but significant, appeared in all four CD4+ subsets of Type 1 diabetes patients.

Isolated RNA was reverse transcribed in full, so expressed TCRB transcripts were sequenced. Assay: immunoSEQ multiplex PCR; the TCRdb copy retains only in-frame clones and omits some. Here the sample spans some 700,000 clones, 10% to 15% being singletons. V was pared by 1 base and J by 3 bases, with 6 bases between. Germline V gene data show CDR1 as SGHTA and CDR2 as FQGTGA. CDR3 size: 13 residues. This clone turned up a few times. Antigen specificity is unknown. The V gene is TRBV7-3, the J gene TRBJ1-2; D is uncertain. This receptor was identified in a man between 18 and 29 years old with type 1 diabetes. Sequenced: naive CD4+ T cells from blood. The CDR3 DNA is TGTGCCAGCAGCTTAAAGGGCGACTATGGCTACACCTTC. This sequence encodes CASSLKGDYGYTF.